This T cell receptor (beta chain) was sequenced for a study of shared clonotypes between healthy human individuals. For this clone: A much bigger clone sits one base away, suggesting this may be a read error.

Germline V CDR1 and CDR2: MNHNS, SASEGT. This CDR3 spans 13 amino acids. Trimming shortened V by 4 bases and J by 2 bases, and 8 bases separated the two germline ends. Repertoires were generated with immunoSEQ multiplex PCR, while TCRdb's copy carries only in-frame clones and drops some. The table records hundreds of thousands of clones, approximately 79% of them present only once. The TCR was taken from a woman aged 25 to 39 in good health. The chain joins TRBV6-1 to TRBJ2-5; no clear D gene. The sequenced material came from memory CD4+ T cells sorted from blood. Subset of the sample: CD45RA-negative fraction. The CDR3 sequence: CASSARGQETQYF. The DNA for the CDR3 is TGTGCCAGCAGTGCGAGAGGACAAGAGACCCAGTACTTC.